What follows are 11 T cell receptor beta chains derived from one specimen sequenced in a study of beta chain features in type 1 diabetes. TCRB transcripts that were expressed got sequenced, as all of the isolated RNA had been reverse transcribed. Method: immunoSEQ multiplex PCR; TCRdb's copy keeps in-frame clones and lacks some. The profile shows 300,000 to 400,000 clones, less than 9.5% of them singletons. The sample was central memory CD4+ T cells from blood. The receptors shown here come from a young woman in good health.

The chain is built from TRBV6-1 and TRBJ2-6; no firm D call. The CDR3 totals 19 residues. V lost 4 bases and J 0 bases, leaving 19 bases between the germline ends. The V gene's germline CDR1 is MNHNS and CDR2 SASEGT. This CDR3 reads CASSATTLSTFSGANVLTF. DNA for the CDR3: TGTGCCAGCAGTGCCACCACTCTTAGTACCTTCTCTGGGGCCAACGTCCTGACTTTC.

With respect to this clone: The sample carries other DNA sequences with the same CDR3. V is TRBV20-1 and J is TRBJ2-5; unclear D gene. The CDR3 is 11 amino acids. The germline V gene encodes CDR1 DFQATT and CDR2 SNEGSKA (reference sequence). V shed 1 base and J shed 5 bases, with 5 bases lying between them. CDR3 protein: CSARGLETQYF. In nucleotides, the CDR3 is TGCAGTGCTAGAGGTCTGGAGACCCAGTACTTC.

Concerning this clone itself: The identical CDR3 is also encoded by other nucleotide sequences in the sample. The V gene is TRBV4-2, the J gene TRBJ2-1; TRBD1 is a possible D gene (6 bases). CDR1 and CDR2 from the germline V gene are LGHNA and YNFKEQ. The V gene lost 2 bases and the J gene lost 5 bases, with 7 bases spanning the gap. The CDR3 is 13 residues long. This CDR3 is CASSQYRDNEQFF. CDR3 sequence (DNA): TGTGCCAGCAGCCAATACAGGGACAATGAGCAGTTCTTC.

The CDR3 spells CASGMGGRSNYGYTF. The CDR3 coding sequence is TGTGCCAGCGGTATGGGAGGACGATCGAACTATGGCTACACCTTC. V and J are TRBV7-9 and TRBJ1-2; D is undetermined. The CDR3 has 15 residues. The germline CDR1 and CDR2 sequences are SEHNR and FQNEAQ (reference sequence). V lost 8 bases and J lost 2, with 18 bases in between. The full variable domain, in which reference TRBV7-9 and TRBJ1-2 provide the parts outside the CDR3, is DTGVSQNPRHKITKRGQNVTFRCDPISEHNRLYWYRQTLGQGPEFLTYFQNEAQLEKSRLLSDRFSAERPKGSFSTLEIQRTEQGDSAMYLCASGMGGRSNYGYTFGSGTRLTVV.

Ten or more counts support this clone. The rearrangement uses TRBV7-9 and TRBJ2-7; 9 bases map to TRBD2. With V trimmed by 3 bases and J by 0 bases, 3 bases remained unmatched. Germline assignment: CDR1 SEHNR and CDR2 FQNEAQ (reference sequence). The CDR3 loop spans 15 amino acids. The DNA for the CDR3 is TGTGCCAGCAGCTTGTCGGGACTAGCCTCCTACGAGCAGTACTTC. Translated: CASSLSGLASYEQYF.

This clone was seen at least ten times. V gene TRBV4-1 combines with J gene TRBJ2-5; the D gene is possibly TRBD1 (5 bases). Germline lookup yields CDR1 MGHRA and CDR2 YSYEKL. The V end was cut by 1 base, the J end by 3 bases, with 12 bases between. The CDR3 has 15 residues. In DNA form, the CDR3 reads TGCGCCAGCAGCCAAGGATGGGGCAATAAAGAGACCCAGTACTTC. It encodes CASSQGWGNKETQYF.

This clone was counted between two and nine times. The CDR3 region has the DNA TGTGCCAGCAGCCAACCAGGACTAGCGGGAGGAGAGACCCAGTACTTC. Its protein is CASSQPGLAGGETQYF. The gene calls are TRBV14 and TRBJ2-5; TRBD2 agrees at 14 bases. The CDR3 length is 16 residues. Trimming removed 2 bases from V and 4 bases from J; junction bases left unmatched: 3. From germline, CDR1 is SGHDN and CDR2 FVKESK. The entire variable domain, with the rest obtained from reference TRBV14 and TRBJ2-5, is as follows: EAGVTQFPSHSVIEKGQTVTLRCDPISGHDNLYWYRRVMGKEIKFLLHFVKESKQDESGMPNNRFLAERTGGTYSTLKVQPAELEDSGVYFCASSQPGLAGGETQYFGPGTRLLVL.

Concerning this clone: The same CDR3 is also encoded by other DNA sequences in this sample. V is TRBV7-9 and J is TRBJ1-1; D not certain. The CDR3 spans 13 residues. Germline CDR1 reads SEHNR; CDR2 reads FQNEAQ (reference sequence). Trimming took 4 bases from V and 1 from J, leaving 7 bases between them. CDR3 nucleotide sequence: TGTGCCAGCAGCTCAAGTCGGAACACTGAAGCTTTCTTT. Its protein is CASSSSRNTEAFF.

The V and J genes are TRBV11-2 and TRBJ2-3; D is unclear. Germline V lookup: CDR1 SGHAT, CDR2 FQNNGV. The CDR3 consists of 14 residues. The ends were cut back, 1 base at V and 4 bases at J, with 9 bases in the middle. The CDR3 DNA sequence: TGTGCCAGCAGCTTAGCGCTACCCCCAGATACGCAGTATTTT. This encodes CASSLALPPDTQYF.

The chain employs TRBV7-9 and TRBJ1-5; 8 bases are a match to TRBD1. Germline V CDR1 and CDR2: SEHNR, FQNEAQ (reference sequence). The CDR3 extends over 14 amino acids. V trimming: 5 bases; J trimming: 6 bases; junction bases outside the gene matches: 6. The DNA for the CDR3 is TGTGCCAGCAGCGCCGGACAGGGAGGTCAGCCCCAGCATTTT. Translation gives CASSAGQGGQPQHF. Full variable domain (outside the CDR3, taken from reference TRBV7-9 and TRBJ1-5): DTGVSQNPRHKITKRGQNVTFRCDPISEHNRLYWYRQTLGQGPEFLTYFQNEAQLEKSRLLSDRFSAERPKGSFSTLEIQRTEQGDSAMYLCASSAGQGGQPQHFGDGTRLSIL.

The V call is TRBV21-1, the J call TRBJ2-3. TRBV21-1 is listed as a pseudogene. The CDR3 runs 15 residues. CDR3 bases: TGTGCCAGCAGCCTGGGGGGCCTAAGCACAGATACGCAGTATTTT. This translates into CASSLGGLSTDTQYF.